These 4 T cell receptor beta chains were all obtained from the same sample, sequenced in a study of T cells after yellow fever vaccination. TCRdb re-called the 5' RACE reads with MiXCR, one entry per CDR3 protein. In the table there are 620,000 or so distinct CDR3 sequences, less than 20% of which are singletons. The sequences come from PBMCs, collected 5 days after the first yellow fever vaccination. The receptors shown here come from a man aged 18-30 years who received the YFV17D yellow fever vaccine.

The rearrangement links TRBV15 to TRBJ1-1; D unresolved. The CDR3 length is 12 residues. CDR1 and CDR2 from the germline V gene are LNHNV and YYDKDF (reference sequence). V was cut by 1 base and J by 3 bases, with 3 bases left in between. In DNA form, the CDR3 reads TGTGCCACCAGCAGAGGGGACACTGAAGCTTTCTTT. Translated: CATSRGDTEAFF.

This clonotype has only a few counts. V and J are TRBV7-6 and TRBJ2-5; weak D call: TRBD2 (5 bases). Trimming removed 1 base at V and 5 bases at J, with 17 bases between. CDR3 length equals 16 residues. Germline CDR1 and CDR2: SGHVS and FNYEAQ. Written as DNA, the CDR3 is TGTGCCAGCAGCTTAGGAGTTTGGGAGCGAGGGGAGACCCAGTACTTC. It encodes CASSLGVWERGETQYF.

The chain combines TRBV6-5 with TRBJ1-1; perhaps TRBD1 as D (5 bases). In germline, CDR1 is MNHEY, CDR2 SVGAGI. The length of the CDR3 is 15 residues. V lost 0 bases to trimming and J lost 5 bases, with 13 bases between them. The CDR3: CASSYSSRVRTEAFF. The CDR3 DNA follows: TGTGCCAGCAGTTACTCTAGCAGGGTTCGAACTGAAGCTTTCTTT.

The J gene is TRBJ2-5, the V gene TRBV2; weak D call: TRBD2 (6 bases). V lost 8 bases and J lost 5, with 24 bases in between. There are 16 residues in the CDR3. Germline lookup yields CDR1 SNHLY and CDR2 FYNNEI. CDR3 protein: CASYPLRASRGETQYF. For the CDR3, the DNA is TGTGCCAGCTATCCTCTCCGAGCCTCGCGGGGCGAGACCCAGTACTTC. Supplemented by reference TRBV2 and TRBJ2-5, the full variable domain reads EPEVTQTPSHQVTQMGQEVILRCVPISNHLYFYWYRQILGQKVEFLVSFYNNEISEKSEIFDDQFSVERPDGSNFTLKIRSTKLEDSAMYFCASYPLRASRGETQYFGPGTRLLVL.